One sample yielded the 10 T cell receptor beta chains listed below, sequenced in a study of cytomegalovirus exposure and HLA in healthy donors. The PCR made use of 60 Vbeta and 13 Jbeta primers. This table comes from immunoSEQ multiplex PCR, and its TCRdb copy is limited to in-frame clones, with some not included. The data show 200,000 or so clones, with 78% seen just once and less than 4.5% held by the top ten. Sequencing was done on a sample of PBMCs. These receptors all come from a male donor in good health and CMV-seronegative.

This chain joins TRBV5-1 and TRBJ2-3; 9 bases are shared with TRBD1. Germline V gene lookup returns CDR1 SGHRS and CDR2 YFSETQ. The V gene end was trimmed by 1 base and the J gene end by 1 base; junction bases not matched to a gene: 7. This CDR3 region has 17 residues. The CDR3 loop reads CASSLPPTGGGTDTQYF. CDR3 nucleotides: TGCGCCAGCAGCTTGCCGCCGACAGGGGGGGGCACAGATACGCAGTATTTT. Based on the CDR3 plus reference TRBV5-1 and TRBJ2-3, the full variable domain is KAGVTQTPRYLIKTRGQQVTLSCSPISGHRSVSWYQQTPGQGLQFLFEYFSETQRNKGNFPGRFSGRQFSNSRSEMNVSTLELGDSALYLCASSLPPTGGGTDTQYFGPGTRLTVL.

The CDR3 region is CASSLTAAEAFF. DNA of the CDR3: TGTGCCAGCAGCCTTACAGCAGCTGAAGCTTTCTTT. The chain links TRBV28 to TRBJ1-1; D not certain. CDR3 length: 12 amino acids. V was trimmed by 6 bases and J by 6 bases, leaving 11 bases between them. Germline-derived CDR1 and CDR2 are MDHEN and SYDVKM.

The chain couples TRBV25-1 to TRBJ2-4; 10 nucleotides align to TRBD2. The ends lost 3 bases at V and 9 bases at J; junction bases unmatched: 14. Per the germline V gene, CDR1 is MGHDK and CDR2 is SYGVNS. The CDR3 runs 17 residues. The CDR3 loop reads CASSENMGTSVRIIQYF. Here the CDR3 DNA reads TGTGCCAGCAGTGAGAACATGGGGACTAGCGTTCGGATCATTCAGTACTTC.

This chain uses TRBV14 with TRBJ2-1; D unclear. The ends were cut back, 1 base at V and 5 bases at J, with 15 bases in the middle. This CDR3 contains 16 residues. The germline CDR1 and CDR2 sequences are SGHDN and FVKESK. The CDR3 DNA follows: TGTGCCAGCAGCCAAGTTGTGGGTTATGAGGACAATGAGCAGTTCTTC. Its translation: CASSQVVGYEDNEQFF.

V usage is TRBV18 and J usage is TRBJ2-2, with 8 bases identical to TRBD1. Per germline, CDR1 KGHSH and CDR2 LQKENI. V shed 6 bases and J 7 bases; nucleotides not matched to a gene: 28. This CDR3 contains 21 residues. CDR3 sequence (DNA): TGTGCCAGCTCTCCCTTTGATTCGGGACAGGAGATCTTTGTGAAAGGCGGGGAGCTGTTTTTT. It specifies CASSPFDSGQEIFVKGGELFF.

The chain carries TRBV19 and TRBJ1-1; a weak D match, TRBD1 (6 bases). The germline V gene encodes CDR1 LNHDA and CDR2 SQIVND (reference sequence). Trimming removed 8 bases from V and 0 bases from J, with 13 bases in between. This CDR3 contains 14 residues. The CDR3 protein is CASGWGGLNTEAFF. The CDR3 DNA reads TGTGCCAGTGGTTGGGGGGGCTTGAACACTGAAGCTTTCTTT.

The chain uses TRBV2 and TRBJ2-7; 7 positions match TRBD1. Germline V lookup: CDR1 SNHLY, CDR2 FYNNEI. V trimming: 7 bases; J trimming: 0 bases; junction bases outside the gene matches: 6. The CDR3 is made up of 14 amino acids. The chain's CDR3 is CASKEDRSSYEQYF. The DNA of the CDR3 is TGTGCCAGCAAGGAGGACAGGTCCTCCTACGAGCAGTACTTC.

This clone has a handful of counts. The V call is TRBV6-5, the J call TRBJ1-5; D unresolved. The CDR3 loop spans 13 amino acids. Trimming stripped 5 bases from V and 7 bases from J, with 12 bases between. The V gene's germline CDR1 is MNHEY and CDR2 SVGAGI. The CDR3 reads CASSVGEVQPQHF. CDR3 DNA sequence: TGTGCCAGCAGTGTCGGGGAGGTGCAGCCCCAGCATTTT.

The CDR3 sequence is CATGGLANYNEQFF. The CDR3 DNA reads as TGTGCCACCGGGGGACTAGCTAACTACAATGAGCAGTTCTTC. The rearrangement links TRBV2 to TRBJ2-1, with 9 bases aligning to TRBD2. Germline trimming cut 10 bases from V and 3 bases from J; bases unmatched to any gene: 7. CDR3 length equals 14 residues. Germline V lookup: CDR1 SNHLY, CDR2 FYNNEI.

The CDR3 sequence is CASSLIGGGRGNEQFF. DNA for the CDR3: TGTGCCAGCAGCTTAATCGGGGGGGGCAGGGGCAATGAGCAGTTCTTC. The chain combines TRBV7-3 with TRBJ2-1; 8 bases agree with TRBD2. CDR3 length: 16 residues. CDR1 and CDR2 (germline): SGHTA, FQGTGA. The J segment lost 6 bases and the V segment lost 1 base, leaving 8 bases of the junction unmatched.